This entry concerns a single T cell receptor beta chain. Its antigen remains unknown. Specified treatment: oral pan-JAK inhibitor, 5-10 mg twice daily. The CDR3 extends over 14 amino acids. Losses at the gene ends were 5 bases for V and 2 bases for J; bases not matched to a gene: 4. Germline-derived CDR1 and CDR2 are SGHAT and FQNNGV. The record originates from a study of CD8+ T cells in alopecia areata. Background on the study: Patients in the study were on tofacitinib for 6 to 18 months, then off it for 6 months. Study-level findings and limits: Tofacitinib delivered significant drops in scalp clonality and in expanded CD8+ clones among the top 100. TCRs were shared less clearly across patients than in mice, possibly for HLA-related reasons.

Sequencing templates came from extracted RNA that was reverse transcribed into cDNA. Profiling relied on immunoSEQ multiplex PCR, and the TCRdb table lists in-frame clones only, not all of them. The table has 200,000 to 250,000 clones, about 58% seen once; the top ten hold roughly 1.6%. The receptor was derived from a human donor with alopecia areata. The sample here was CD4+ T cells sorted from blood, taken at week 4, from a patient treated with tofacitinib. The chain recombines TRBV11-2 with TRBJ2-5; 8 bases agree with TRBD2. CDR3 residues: CASSRTGGQETQYF. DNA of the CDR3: TGTGCCAGCAGCCGAACGGGGGGGCAAGAGACCCAGTACTTC.